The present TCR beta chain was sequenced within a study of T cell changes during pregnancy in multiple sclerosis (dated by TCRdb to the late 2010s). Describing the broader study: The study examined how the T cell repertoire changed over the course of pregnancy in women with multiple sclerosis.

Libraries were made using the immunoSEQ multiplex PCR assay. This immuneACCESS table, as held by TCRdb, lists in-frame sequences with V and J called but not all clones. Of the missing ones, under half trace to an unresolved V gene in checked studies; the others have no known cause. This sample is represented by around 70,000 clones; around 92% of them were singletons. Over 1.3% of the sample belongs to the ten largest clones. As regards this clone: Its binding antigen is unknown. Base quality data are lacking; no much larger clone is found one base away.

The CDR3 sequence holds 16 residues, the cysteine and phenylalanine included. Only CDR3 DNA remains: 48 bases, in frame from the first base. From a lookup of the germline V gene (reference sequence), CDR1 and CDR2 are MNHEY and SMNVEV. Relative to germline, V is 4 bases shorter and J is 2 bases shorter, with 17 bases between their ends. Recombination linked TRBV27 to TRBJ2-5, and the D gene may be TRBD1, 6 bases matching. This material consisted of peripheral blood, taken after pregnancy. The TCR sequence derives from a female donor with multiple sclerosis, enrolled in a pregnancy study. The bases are TGTGCCAGCAGTTCCCCTTCGGCAGGGACACAAGAGACCCAGTACTTC. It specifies CASSSPSAGTQETQYF.